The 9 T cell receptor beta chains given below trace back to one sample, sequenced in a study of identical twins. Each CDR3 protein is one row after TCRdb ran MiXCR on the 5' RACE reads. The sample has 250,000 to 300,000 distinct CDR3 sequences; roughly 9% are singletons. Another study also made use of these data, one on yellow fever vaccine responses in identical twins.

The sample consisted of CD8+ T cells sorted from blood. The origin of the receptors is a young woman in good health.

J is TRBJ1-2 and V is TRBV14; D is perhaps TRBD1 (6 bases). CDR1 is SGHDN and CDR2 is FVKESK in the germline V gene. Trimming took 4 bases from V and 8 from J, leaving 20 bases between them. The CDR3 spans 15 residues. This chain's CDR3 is CASSPPGVGVGGYTF. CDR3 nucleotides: TGTGCCAGCAGCCCCCCAGGGGTGGGGGTAGGCGGCTACACCTTC.

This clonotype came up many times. The CDR3 loop is CASSLGQEVYF. CDR3 bases: TGCGCCAGCAGCTTGGGGCAGGAGGTGTACTTC. V is TRBV5-1 and J is TRBJ2-5; D is possibly TRBD2 (5 bases). Trimming left V 0 bases short and J 13 bases short, with 10 bases between. CDR1 is SGHRS, CDR2 YFSETQ, per germline. The CDR3 runs to 11 residues.

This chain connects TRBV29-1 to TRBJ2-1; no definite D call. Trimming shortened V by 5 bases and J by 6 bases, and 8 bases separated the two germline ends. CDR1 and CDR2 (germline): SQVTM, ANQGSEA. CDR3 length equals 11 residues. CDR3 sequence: CSVWYSNEQFF. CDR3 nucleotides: TGCAGCGTTTGGTATAGCAATGAGCAGTTCTTC.

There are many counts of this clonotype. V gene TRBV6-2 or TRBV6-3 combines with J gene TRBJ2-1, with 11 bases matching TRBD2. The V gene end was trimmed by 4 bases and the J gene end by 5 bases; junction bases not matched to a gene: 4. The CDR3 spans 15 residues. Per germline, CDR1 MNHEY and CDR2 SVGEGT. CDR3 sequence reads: CASSSPGLADNEQFF. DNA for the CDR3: TGTGCCAGCAGTTCACCGGGACTAGCGGACAATGAGCAGTTCTTC.

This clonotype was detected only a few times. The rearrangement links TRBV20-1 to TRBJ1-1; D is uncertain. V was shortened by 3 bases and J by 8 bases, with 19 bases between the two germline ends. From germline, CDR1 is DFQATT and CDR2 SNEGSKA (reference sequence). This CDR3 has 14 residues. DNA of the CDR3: TGCAGTGCTAGTCCGACTCTCCCCGCTATCGAAGCTTTCTTT. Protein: CSASPTLPAIEAFF.

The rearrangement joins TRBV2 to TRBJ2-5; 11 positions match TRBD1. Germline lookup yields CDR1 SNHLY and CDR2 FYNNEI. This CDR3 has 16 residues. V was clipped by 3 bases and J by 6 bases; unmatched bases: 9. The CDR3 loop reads CASSEGTGGPLKTQYF. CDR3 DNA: TGTGCCAGCAGTGAGGGGACAGGGGGTCCGCTAAAGACCCAGTACTTC.

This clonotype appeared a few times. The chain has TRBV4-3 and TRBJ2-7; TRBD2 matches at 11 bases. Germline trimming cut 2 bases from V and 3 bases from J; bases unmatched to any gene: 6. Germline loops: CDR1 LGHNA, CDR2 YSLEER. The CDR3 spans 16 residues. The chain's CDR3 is CASSQFLGTSGYEQYF. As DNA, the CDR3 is TGCGCCAGCAGCCAATTTCTAGGGACTAGCGGCTACGAGCAGTACTTC.

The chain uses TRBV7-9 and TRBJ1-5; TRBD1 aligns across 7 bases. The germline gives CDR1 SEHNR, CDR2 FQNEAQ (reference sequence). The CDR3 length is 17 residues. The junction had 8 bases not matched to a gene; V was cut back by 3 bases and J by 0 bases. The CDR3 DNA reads TGTGCCAGCAGCTTTGAGACAGGGCACTATAGCAATCAGCCCCAGCATTTT. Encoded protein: CASSFETGHYSNQPQHF. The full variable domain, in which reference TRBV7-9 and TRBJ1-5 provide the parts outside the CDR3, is DTGVSQNPRHKITKRGQNVTFRCDPISEHNRLYWYRQTLGQGPEFLTYFQNEAQLEKSRLLSDRFSAERPKGSFSTLEIQRTEQGDSAMYLCASSFETGHYSNQPQHFGDGTRLSIL.

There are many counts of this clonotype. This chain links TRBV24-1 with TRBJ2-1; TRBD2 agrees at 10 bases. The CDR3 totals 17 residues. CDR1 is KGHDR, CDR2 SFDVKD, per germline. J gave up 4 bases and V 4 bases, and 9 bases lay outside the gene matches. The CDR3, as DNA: TGTGCCACCAGTGACCTACCGGGACTAGCGCATTACAATGAGCAGTTCTTC. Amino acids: CATSDLPGLAHYNEQFF.